Listed here are 22 T cell receptor beta chains from one sample, sequenced in a study of STAT3 mutations in large granular lymphocyte leukemia. Profiling relied on immunoSEQ multiplex PCR, and the TCRdb table lists in-frame clones only, not all of them. The sample has about 4,200 clones, around 76% seen once. Antigens for these TCRs are unknown. General study points: In T-cell large granular lymphocyte leukemia, about half of patients showed multiple immunodominant subclonotypes.

What was sequenced was peripheral blood mononuclear cells. The source of these receptors is a boy between 10 and 17 years old with T-cell large granular lymphocyte leukemia. Some clones in this sample may be carry-over from other donors' samples.

CDR3 sequence: CASGVNYGYTF. For the CDR3, the DNA is TGTGCCAGCGGGGTTAACTATGGCTACACCTTC. The chain couples TRBV28 to TRBJ1-2; no clear D gene. The CDR3 extends over 11 amino acids. V lost 8 bases and J 1 base, leaving 5 bases between the germline ends. CDR1 is MDHEN and CDR2 is SYDVKM in the germline V gene.

This chain links TRBV6-5 with TRBJ1-4; D possibly corresponds to TRBD1 (5 bases). Trimming pared 0 bases from V and 8 bases from J, leaving 13 bases between. CDR1 MNHEY and CDR2 SVGAGI come from the germline V gene. The CDR3 runs to 15 residues. CDR3 sequence reads: CASSYSRAQAEKLFF. CDR3 nucleotides: TGTGCCAGCAGTTACTCGAGAGCACAGGCCGAAAAACTGTTTTTT.

The rearrangement links TRBV5-4 to TRBJ2-7, with TRBD1 matching over 7 bases. Trimming removed 1 base from V and 3 bases from J; junction bases left unmatched: 7. The CDR3 consists of 15 residues. Germline CDR1 and CDR2: SGHNT and YYREEE (reference sequence). This CDR3 reads CASSLRGQRDYEQYF. The CDR3 DNA reads TGTGCCAGCAGCTTGAGGGGACAGCGAGACTACGAGCAGTACTTC.

The chain uses TRBV25-1 and TRBJ2-1; D is possibly TRBD1 (7 bases). The CDR3 is 14 residues long. The V and J ends lost 5 bases and 5 bases respectively, with 13 bases between them. Germline CDR1 and CDR2: MGHDK and SYGVNS. The CDR3, as DNA: TGTGCCAGCAGTCCGACAGGGAGGCACAATGAGCAGTTCTTC. It specifies CASSPTGRHNEQFF.

The V gene is TRBV5-1, the J gene TRBJ1-6, with D perhaps TRBD1 (6 bases). CDR3 size: 14 residues. V lost 4 bases and J 7 bases, leaving 12 bases between the germline ends. Germline CDR1 reads SGHRS; CDR2 reads YFSETQ. The CDR3: CASSVQGQNSPLHF. CDR3 sequence (DNA): TGCGCCAGCAGCGTACAGGGACAAAATTCACCCCTCCACTTT. Using reference TRBV5-1 and TRBJ1-6 for the parts outside the CDR3, the full variable domain is KAGVTQTPRYLIKTRGQQVTLSCSPISGHRSVSWYQQTPGQGLQFLFEYFSETQRNKGNFPGRFSGRQFSNSRSEMNVSTLELGDSALYLCASSVQGQNSPLHFGNGTRLTVT.

This clone was found a few times. This rearrangement joins TRBV4-1 to TRBJ1-5; 9 positions match TRBD1. J gave up 5 bases and V 1 base, and 3 bases lay outside the gene matches. CDR3 size: 15 residues. Germline loops: CDR1 MGHRA, CDR2 YSYEKL. CDR3 sequence reads: CASSQGTGDYQPQHF. The CDR3 DNA follows: TGCGCCAGCAGCCAAGGGACAGGGGACTATCAGCCCCAGCATTTT.

The gene calls are TRBV29-1 and TRBJ2-7; the D is unclear. The germline V gene has CDR1 SQVTM and CDR2 ANQGSEA. V was shortened by 6 bases and J by 1 base, with 7 bases between the two germline ends. The CDR3 totals 11 residues. In DNA form, the CDR3 reads TGCAGCGTCAGATTATCCTACGAGCAGTACTTC. This codes for CSVRLSYEQYF.

The rearrangement uses TRBV25-1 and TRBJ1-1; 8 nucleotides align to TRBD1. Germline V gene sequence: CDR1 MGHDK, CDR2 SYGVNS. This CDR3 is 17 amino acids long. The V segment lost 5 bases and the J segment 3 bases; nucleotides outside the gene matches: 14. The CDR3 is CASSQQGAAILDTEAFF. The CDR3 region has the DNA TGTGCCAGCAGTCAGCAGGGGGCGGCAATATTAGACACTGAAGCTTTCTTT.

The chain employs TRBV4-1 and TRBJ1-2; 9 bases fit TRBD1. The V gene end was trimmed by 4 bases and the J gene end by 3 bases; junction bases not matched to a gene: 12. The CDR3 runs 17 residues. Germline V gives CDR1 MGHRA, CDR2 YSYEKL. CDR3 nucleotide sequence: TGCGCCAGCAGCCCGACCGGGGGACAGGGTATTTACTATGGCTACACCTTC. Amino acid sequence: CASSPTGGQGIYYGYTF.

This clone was seen a single time. The chain links TRBV6-1 to TRBJ2-7; 11 bases align to TRBD1. The CDR3 sequence is 16 residues long. V shed 2 bases, J shed 3 bases, and the junction held 6 bases outside the gene matches. Germline V gene lookup returns CDR1 MNHNS and CDR2 SASEGT. CDR3 in amino acids: CASSESGGTGGYEQYF. CDR3 nucleotide sequence: TGTGCCAGCAGTGAATCCGGGGGGACAGGGGGCTACGAGCAGTACTTC.

The chain couples TRBV5-1 to TRBJ2-7; the D gene is possibly TRBD1 (6 bases). Per germline, CDR1 SGHRS and CDR2 YFSETQ. This CDR3 is built from 15 residues. Trimming stripped 0 bases from V and 2 bases from J, with 12 bases between. DNA for the CDR3: TGCGCCAGCAGCTTGGAGGGACAAGCGGCCTACGAGCAGTACTTC. Amino acid sequence: CASSLEGQAAYEQYF.

Relative to its sample, this clone is medium-sized. V is TRBV25-1 and J is TRBJ2-5, with D possibly being TRBD1 (6 bases). CDR3 length: 14 amino acids. V shed 3 bases and J shed 5 bases, with 13 bases lying between them. Germline CDR1 is MGHDK and CDR2 is SYGVNS. This CDR3 is CASSERGSYETQYF. The CDR3 nucleotides read TGTGCCAGCAGTGAGAGGGGGTCCTACGAGACCCAGTACTTC.

This chain uses TRBV6-5 with TRBJ1-3; no clear D. CDR3 length: 12 residues. CDR1 is MNHEY, CDR2 SVGAGI, per germline. The V gene lost 8 bases and the J gene lost 9 bases, with 14 bases spanning the gap. CDR3 loop: CASGTSGGTIYF. For the CDR3, the DNA is TGTGCCAGCGGTACCTCAGGAGGCACCATATATTTT.

The CDR3 DNA sequence: TGTGCCAGCAGCTTAGGAGAGTTCTTGAACACTGAAGCTTTCTTT. Its protein is CASSLGEFLNTEAFF. The chain uses TRBV7-9 and TRBJ1-1; the D is unclear. Germline values: CDR1 SEHNR, CDR2 FQNEAQ (reference sequence). Trimming pared 1 base from V and 0 bases from J, leaving 9 bases between. This CDR3 has 15 residues. Complete variable domain (other parts from reference TRBV7-9 and TRBJ1-1): DTGVSQNPRHKITKRGQNVTFRCDPISEHNRLYWYRQTLGQGPEFLTYFQNEAQLEKSRLLSDRFSAERPKGSFSTLEIQRTEQGDSAMYLCASSLGEFLNTEAFFGQGTRLTVV.

This clone was seen only once. The chain links TRBV6-6 to TRBJ2-1; D is uncertain. Looked up from germline, CDR1 is MNHNY and CDR2 is SVGAGI (reference sequence). The CDR3 runs 13 residues. The ends were cut back, 4 bases at V and 5 bases at J, with 9 bases in the middle. In nucleotides, the CDR3 is TGTGCCAGCAGTTTCTCCCTCAACAATGAGCAGTTCTTC. Translation: CASSFSLNNEQFF.

The chain links TRBV7-9 to TRBJ2-5; no reliable D call. Germline CDR1 is SEHNR and CDR2 is FQNEAQ (reference sequence). This CDR3 has 11 residues. V was cut by 5 bases and J by 4 bases, with 5 bases left in between. The CDR3 spells CASSPSETQYF. CDR3 DNA sequence: TGTGCCAGCAGCCCCTCAGAGACCCAGTACTTC.

The genes are TRBV30 and TRBJ1-6; D remains ambiguous. The CDR3 totals 14 residues. Germline V lookup: CDR1 GTSNPN, CDR2 SVGIG (reference sequence). V shed 1 base and J shed 0 bases, with 4 bases lying between them. In DNA, the CDR3 is TGTGCCTGGAGTGAAAGCTCCTATAATTCACCCCTCCACTTT. Amino acids: CAWSESSYNSPLHF.

This sequence joins TRBV6-1 and TRBJ1-5, with 11 bases identical to TRBD1. The germline CDR1 and CDR2 sequences are MNHNS and SASEGT. This CDR3 is built from 15 residues. The J segment lost 7 bases and the V segment lost 6 bases, leaving 8 bases of the junction unmatched. CDR3 coding DNA: TGTGCCAGCAGGGGACAGGGGGGAATTTGGCAGCCCCAGCATTTT. Amino acids: CASRGQGGIWQPQHF.

This chain links TRBV7-9 with TRBJ2-1; D is unclear. V dropped 5 bases and J dropped 4 bases, with 12 bases sitting between them. Germline CDR1 SEHNR, CDR2 FQNEAQ (reference sequence). There are 14 residues in the CDR3. CDR3 sequence: CASSPEPDYNEQFF. Written as DNA, the CDR3 is TGTGCCAGCAGCCCAGAACCGGATTACAATGAGCAGTTCTTC.

V and J are TRBV28 and TRBJ2-1, with 12 bases identical to TRBD2. CDR1 and CDR2 (germline): MDHEN, SYDVKM. The CDR3 has 15 amino acids. The V segment lost 5 bases and the J segment 10 bases; nucleotides outside the gene matches: 9. The CDR3: CASSPRLAGEGEQFF. CDR3 bases: TGTGCCAGCAGTCCCCGACTAGCGGGAGAGGGAGAGCAGTTCTTC. The complete variable domain, with remaining parts taken from reference TRBV28 and TRBJ2-1, reads DVKVTQSSRYLVKRTGEKVFLECVQDMDHENMFWYRQDPGLGLRLIYFSYDVKMKEKGDIPEGYSVSREKKERFSLILESASTNQTSMYLCASSPRLAGEGEQFFGPGTRLTVL.

The V gene is TRBV5-6, the J gene TRBJ2-3; a possible D gene is TRBD1 (6 bases). The CDR3 totals 14 residues. Germline-derived CDR1 and CDR2 are SGHDT and YYEEEE. The germline V and J ends were trimmed by 1 base and 5 bases, with 11 bases remaining between them. In nucleotides, the CDR3 is TGTGCCAGCAGCTTGCAGGGGCAAGTAGATACGCAGTATTTT. Its protein product is CASSLQGQVDTQYF. The full variable domain, its missing parts supplied by reference TRBV5-6 and TRBJ2-3, is DAGVTQSPTHLIKTRGQQVTLRCSPKSGHDTVSWYQQALGQGPQFIFQYYEEEERQRGNFPDRFSGHQFPNYSSELNVNALLLGDSALYLCASSLQGQVDTQYFGPGTRLTVL.

V usage is TRBV30 and J usage is TRBJ2-7; D is possibly TRBD1 (6 bases). The CDR3 runs to 12 residues. The germline CDR1 and CDR2 sequences are GTSNPN and SVGIG (reference sequence). V was cut by 3 bases and J by 4 bases, with 10 bases left in between. CDR3 protein: CAWSIGQYEQYF. The CDR3, as DNA: TGTGCCTGGAGCATAGGACAGTACGAGCAGTACTTC.